This TCR beta chain was profiled in a study of identical twins. Study observations and caveats: Cross-sectional statistics, not tracking of the same donors, supported the conclusions. Twin pairs' shared out-of-frame alpha sequences were enriched in low generation probability.

The J segment lost 5 bases and the V segment lost 6 bases, leaving 0 bases of the junction unmatched. The germline V gene has CDR1 ENHRY and CDR2 SYGVKD. The CDR3 has 12 residues. The table lists this clonotype with many counts. Antigen specificity is unknown. TCRdb processed the 5' RACE reads anew with MiXCR; each CDR3 protein has one entry. Here the sample spans about 720,000 distinct CDR3 sequences, 8.5% to 9% being singletons. These data were also reused for a study on yellow fever vaccine responses in identical twins.

This chain uses TRBV10-3 with TRBJ2-4, with 8 positions matching TRBD1. Sequencing was carried out using PBMCs. The sequence was collected from a woman between 18 and 29 years old in good health. The CDR3 DNA reads TGTGCCATCAGGGGACAGGAAAACATTCAGTACTTC. Its translation: CAIRGQENIQYF.